These 20 T cell receptor beta chains were sequenced from one sample in a study of cytomegalovirus exposure and HLA in healthy donors. It was with 60 Vbeta and 13 Jbeta primers that the PCR ran. Sequencing was performed with immunoSEQ multiplex PCR; in TCRdb, only in-frame clones are kept and a portion is missing. The data show more than 110,000 clones, about 80% seen once. Material: PBMCs. These receptors originate from a man aged 35-49 years in good health and CMV-seropositive.

CDR3 amino acids: CASSYGLAGGLRQQYF. CDR3 DNA: TGTGCCAGCAGTTACGGACTAGCGGGAGGACTACGACAGCAGTACTTC. The gene calls are TRBV6-8 and TRBJ2-5, with 14 positions matching TRBD2. The J segment lost 11 bases and the V segment lost 2 bases, leaving 10 bases of the junction unmatched. Germline V CDR1 and CDR2: MNHGY, SAAAGT. The CDR3 has 16 residues.

This chain connects TRBV7-7 to TRBJ2-5; D is undetermined. The DNA end lines up better with TRBJ2-7; the J call may be wrong. This CDR3 spans 14 amino acids. The germline CDR1 and CDR2 sequences are SSHAT and FNYEAQ (reference sequence). The CDR3 sequence is CASSPRPFSYEQYF. CDR3 nucleotide sequence: TGTGCCAGCAGTCCTAGACCATTCTCCTACGAGCAGTACTTC.

The genes are TRBV11-2 and TRBJ1-1; the D gene is possibly TRBD1 (5 bases). Germline CDR1 SGHAT, CDR2 FQNNGV. The CDR3 loop spans 15 amino acids. Trimming left V 5 bases short and J 5 bases short, with 18 bases between. DNA for the CDR3: TGTGCCAGCAGCCCTTATCCCTCGGGGGTAACTGAAGCTTTCTTT. Amino acids: CASSPYPSGVTEAFF.

The genes are TRBV7-8 and TRBJ2-1, with 9 bases matching TRBD2. Germline V gene data show CDR1 as SGHVS and CDR2 as FQNEAQ. The CDR3 is made up of 22 amino acids. V was clipped by 1 base and J by 1 base; unmatched bases: 20. The CDR3 nucleotides read TGTGCCAGCAGCTTAGGGACAAAAAGCTATAGCGGGAGAGAGTTGTCCTACAATGAGCAGTTCTTC. It encodes CASSLGTKSYSGRELSYNEQFF.

The chain employs TRBV28 and TRBJ2-3, with D unclear. Germline V gene lookup returns CDR1 MDHEN and CDR2 SYDVKM. V shed 5 bases and J shed 4 bases, with 7 bases lying between them. The CDR3 loop spans 12 amino acids. CDR3 sequence reads: CASSPRSDTQYF. The DNA for the CDR3 is TGTGCCAGCAGTCCTCGGTCAGATACGCAGTATTTT.

The gene calls are TRBV11-2 and TRBJ2-3; 11 bases map to TRBD2. J lost 2 bases, V lost 5 bases, and 3 bases had no gene match. Germline-derived CDR1 and CDR2 are SGHAT and FQNNGV. CDR3 size: 15 residues. DNA of the CDR3: TGTGCCAGCAGCCTAGCGGGGGGCATCACAGATACGCAGTATTTT. The encoded protein is CASSLAGGITDTQYF. The entire variable domain, with the rest obtained from reference TRBV11-2 and TRBJ2-3, is as follows: EAGVAQSPRYKIIEKRQSVAFWCNPISGHATLYWYQQILGQGPKLLIQFQNNGVVDDSQLPKDRFSAERLKGVDSTLKIQPAKLEDSAVYLCASSLAGGITDTQYFGPGTRLTVL.

This chain links TRBV6-5 with TRBJ2-7; 7 bases map to TRBD1. Trimming took 6 bases from V and 6 from J; bases not matched to a gene: 11. The CDR3 is 14 residues long. Germline values: CDR1 MNHEY, CDR2 SVGAGI. CDR3 DNA sequence: TGTGCCAGCAGAGGCCGACAGGGAAAGCGCGAGCAGTACTTC. Protein: CASRGRQGKREQYF.

This clone was counted a few times. This rearrangement joins TRBV30 to TRBJ2-3, with a possible D match to TRBD2 (6 bases). Germline CDR1 GTSNPN, CDR2 SVGIG (reference sequence). This CDR3 has 15 amino acids. Trimming cost V 4 bases and J 3 bases, with 17 bases left between them. As DNA, the CDR3 is TGTGCCTGGACTAGTCGGGAGACGATAACAGATACGCAGTATTTT. It specifies CAWTSRETITDTQYF.

The chain has TRBV5-1 and TRBJ1-1; D is ambiguous. Germline loops: CDR1 SGHRS, CDR2 YFSETQ. Trimming stripped 0 bases from V and 2 bases from J, with 8 bases between. The CDR3 is 14 amino acids. The CDR3 DNA sequence: TGCGCCAGCAGCTTGGTGCAGGATAACACTGAAGCTTTCTTT. It translates to CASSLVQDNTEAFF.

This sequence joins TRBV4-1 and TRBJ2-3; TRBD2 agrees at 7 bases. CDR1 and CDR2 from the germline V gene are MGHRA and YSYEKL. V trimming: 4 bases; J trimming: 1 base; junction bases outside the gene matches: 8. The CDR3 has 16 residues. The CDR3 is CASSPLGGRGTDTQYF. CDR3 nucleotides: TGCGCCAGCAGCCCTCTTGGCGGGAGAGGCACAGATACGCAGTATTTT.

This chain links TRBV7-2 with TRBJ2-1; D may be TRBD2 (5 bases). This CDR3 contains 14 residues. Deletions cut 5 bases from V and 5 bases from J, with 13 bases between. Germline V gene lookup returns CDR1 SGHTA and CDR2 FQGNSA. In DNA form, the CDR3 reads TGTGCCAGCAGCCTTTCGGTAGCGAACAATGAGCAGTTCTTC. Residues: CASSLSVANNEQFF.

J is TRBJ1-2 and V is TRBV29-1, with D maybe TRBD1 (6 bases). The V end was cut by 6 bases, the J end by 6 bases, with 23 bases between. Germline assignment: CDR1 SQVTM and CDR2 ANQGSEA. The CDR3 loop spans 15 amino acids. The CDR3 sequence is CSVAPTGLGRHGYTF. The CDR3 nucleotides are TGCAGCGTCGCCCCGACAGGATTGGGCCGCCATGGCTACACCTTC.

This chain uses TRBV11-1 with TRBJ2-1; D remains unclear. Deletions cut 6 bases from V and 6 bases from J, with 12 bases between. Germline V CDR1 and CDR2: SGHAT, FQDESV (reference sequence). This CDR3 is built from 13 residues. This chain's CDR3 is CASRGGYRNEQFF. CDR3 DNA sequence: TGTGCCAGCAGAGGCGGCTACCGCAATGAGCAGTTCTTC.

V gene TRBV11-3 combines with J gene TRBJ1-4; D is uncertain. CDR1 and CDR2 (germline): SGHNT, YENEEA. V was trimmed by 3 bases and J by 0 bases, leaving 5 bases between them. CDR3 length: 14 residues. For the CDR3, the DNA is TGTGCCAGCAGCTTCGGAGCAACTAATGAAAAACTGTTTTTT. It specifies CASSFGATNEKLFF.

This clone was observed a single time. This chain links TRBV6-6 with TRBJ1-6; weak D call: TRBD1 (5 bases). Trimming left V 2 bases short and J 7 bases short, with 9 bases between. The germline V gene has CDR1 MNHNY and CDR2 SVGAGI (reference sequence). This CDR3 spans 14 amino acids. CDR3 nucleotides: TGTGCCAGCAGTTACCTCCGGGGGAATTCACCCCTCCACTTT. Translated: CASSYLRGNSPLHF.

The gene calls are TRBV29-1 and TRBJ2-1; 10 nucleotides agree with TRBD2. The germline V gene encodes CDR1 SQVTM and CDR2 ANQGSEA. V lost 3 bases, J lost 1 base, and 6 bases stayed unmatched. CDR3 length equals 16 residues. The CDR3 is CSVEALSGGSYNEQFF. The CDR3 DNA reads TGCAGCGTTGAGGCCCTTAGCGGGGGGTCCTACAATGAGCAGTTCTTC.

This rearrangement joins TRBV11-1 to TRBJ2-5; D is uncertain. The V end lost 1 base, the J end lost 2 bases, and 5 bases lay between the germline ends. The CDR3 consists of 13 residues. Per germline, CDR1 SGHAT and CDR2 FQDESV (reference sequence). This CDR3 is CASSLGGQETQYF. In DNA, the CDR3 is TGTGCCAGCAGCTTAGGCGGACAAGAGACCCAGTACTTC.

This clone turned up a few times. This sequence joins TRBV10-1 and TRBJ2-7; D is perhaps TRBD2 (5 bases). Trimming took 5 bases from V and 7 from J, leaving 15 bases between them. Germline assignment: CDR1 WNHNN and CDR2 SYGVQD (reference sequence). The CDR3 has 13 amino acids. Here the CDR3 reads CASSPASRGEQYF. The CDR3 region has the DNA TGCGCCAGCAGTCCGGCCTCTCGAGGGGAGCAGTACTTC.

The rearrangement links TRBV7-2 to TRBJ2-5; D uncertain. CDR3 length: 13 residues. CDR1 and CDR2 from the germline V gene are SGHTA and FQGNSA. The V end was cut by 5 bases, the J end by 4 bases, with 11 bases between. CDR3 loop: CASSPLGSETQYF. The DNA for the CDR3 is TGTGCCAGCAGCCCCCTGGGCTCAGAGACCCAGTACTTC.

The CDR3 spells CASTTGMGGKSEQYF. DNA for the CDR3: TGTGCCAGCACCACCGGGATGGGGGGGAAGAGCGAGCAGTACTTC. The rearrangement uses TRBV6-5 and TRBJ2-7; 7 bases match TRBD2. Unmatched junction bases numbered 15, after V lost 7 bases and J lost 6 bases. There are 15 residues in the CDR3. From germline, CDR1 is MNHEY and CDR2 SVGAGI.